A selection of T cell receptor beta chains follows, all from one sample in a study of blood T cell repertoires in COVID-19. The repertoire was sequenced with immunoSEQ multiplex PCR; TCRdb's copy has only in-frame clones and lacks some. Of under 300,000 clones in the sample, about nine tenths were seen once. The sample was PBMCs or T cells enriched from blood (not recorded which). These receptor sequences come from a woman aged 45-59 years who had recovered from COVID-19. The CDR3 runs from the conserved cysteine through the conserved F or W. The D gene is left open where the match is weak. Some rows mark clone size as missing; the rest say once, few, many or name a class of expanded clone.

cdr3_aa | cdr3_nt | v_call | clone_size | d_call | j_call
CASSFGHFGYTF | TGTGCCAGCAGTTTCGGACATTTCGGCTACACCTTC | TRBV28 | NA | NA | TRBJ1-2
CATSRGTGNTEAFF | TGTGCCACCAGCAGAGGGACAGGTAACACTGAAGCTTTCTTT | TRBV15 | once | TRBD1 | TRBJ1-1
CASSLGQGGNTIYF | TGTGCCAGCAGCTTGGGACAGGGCGGAAACACCATATATTTT | TRBV5-6 | few | TRBD1 | TRBJ1-3
CASSSSGTGNTEAFF | TGTGCCAGCAGTTCCTCCGGGACAGGGAACACTGAAGCTTTCTTT | TRBV6-5 | NA | TRBD1 | TRBJ1-1
CASSLFASSSYNEQFF | TGTGCCAGCAGCTTATTCGCGTCGAGCTCCTACAATGAGCAGTTCTTC | TRBV11-2 | NA | NA | TRBJ2-1
CASTKTGSYNEQFF | TGTGCCAGCACAAAAACCGGGAGCTACAATGAGCAGTTCTTC | TRBV28 | NA | NA | TRBJ2-1
CASRTLAGGGGELFF | TGTGCCAGCAGGACACTAGCGGGAGGGGGCGGGGAGCTGTTTTTT | TRBV27 | once | TRBD2 | TRBJ2-2
CASRSFASNQPQHF | TGTGCCAGCCGAAGCTTCGCGAGCAATCAGCCCCAGCATTTT | TRBV28 | NA | NA | TRBJ1-5
CASNNLGTGDEQYF | TGTGCCAGCAATAACCTTGGGACAGGGGACGAGCAGTACTTC | TRBV2 | NA | TRBD1 | TRBJ2-7
CASSEGGGARTEAFF | TGTGCCAGCAGTGAAGGAGGCGGGGCGAGGACTGAAGCTTTCTTT | TRBV6-1 | NA | NA | TRBJ1-1
CASISGTSGIPGLGDEQFF | TGTGCCAGCATCTCCGGGACTAGCGGGATCCCGGGGTTGGGCGATGAGCAGTTCTTC | TRBV2 | NA | TRBD2 | TRBJ2-1
CASSFSPGYSSYNEQFF | TGTGCCAGCAGCTTTTCCCCGGGATATAGCTCCTACAATGAGCAGTTCTTC | TRBV5-6 | NA | NA | TRBJ2-1
CASRRGTSGTSTDTQYF | TGTGCCAGCAGGCGAGGGACTAGCGGGACCAGCACAGATACGCAGTATTTT | TRBV28 | NA | TRBD2 | TRBJ2-3
CASSLFQYDEQYF | TGTGCCAGCAGCTTATTTCAGTATGACGAGCAGTACTTC | TRBV7-9 | few | NA | TRBJ2-7
CASSFLTSGASTDTQYF | TGCGCCAGCAGCTTCCTTACTAGCGGGGCTAGCACAGATACGCAGTATTTT | TRBV5-1 | NA | TRBD2 | TRBJ2-3
CAISESASGRATDTQYF | TGTGCCATCAGTGAGTCGGCTAGCGGGAGGGCCACAGATACGCAGTATTTT | TRBV10-3 | NA | TRBD2 | TRBJ2-3
CASSLVRVYEQYF | TGTGCCAGCAGCTTAGTGAGGGTCTACGAGCAGTACTTC | TRBV7-2 | NA | NA | TRBJ2-7
CASSALNSPYNEQFF | TGTGCCAGCAGCGCTCTTAACAGCCCCTACAATGAGCAGTTCTTC | TRBV9 | NA | NA | TRBJ2-1
CASSLRAGSQGNTEAFF | TGTGCCAGCAGCCTCCGAGCCGGGTCCCAGGGGAACACTGAAGCTTTCTTT | TRBV7-8 | NA | NA | TRBJ1-1
CASSFQWAAANEQFF | TGTGCCAGCAGCTTCCAATGGGCAGCCGCGAATGAGCAGTTCTTC | TRBV5-4 | NA | NA | TRBJ2-1
CASSEAQGQSQPQHF | TGTGCCAGCAGTGAAGCGCAAGGACAAAGCCAGCCCCAGCATTTT | TRBV2 | NA | NA | TRBJ1-5
CASSSGQLVGSPLHF | TGTGCCAGCAGCTCGGGACAGTTAGTTGGTTCACCCCTCCACTTT | TRBV7-2 | NA | TRBD1 | TRBJ1-6
CSASEQNTGELFF | TGCAGTGCTAGTGAACAGAACACCGGGGAGCTGTTTTTT | TRBV20-1 | NA | NA | TRBJ2-2
CASRLGTVDGYTF | TGTGCCAGCAGGTTGGGGACTGTCGATGGCTACACCTTC | TRBV6-8 | NA | NA | TRBJ1-2
CASSLQGQGVDGYTF | TGTGCCAGCAGCTTACAGGGACAGGGTGTCGATGGCTACACCTTC | TRBV7-2 | NA | TRBD1 | TRBJ1-2
CASGQTSAPPYEQYF | TGTGCCAGCGGACAGACTAGCGCCCCACCCTACGAGCAGTACTTC | TRBV28 | NA | TRBD2 | TRBJ2-7
CASSVLNTGELFF | TGTGCCAGCAGTGTACTAAACACCGGGGAGCTGTTTTTT | TRBV2 | NA | NA | TRBJ2-2
CASTSALGANYGYTF | TGTGCCAGCACCTCAGCCTTAGGGGCTAACTATGGCTACACCTTC | TRBV28 | NA | NA | TRBJ1-2
CASSQGRGLLNTEAFF | TGCGCCAGCAGCCAAGGCAGGGGGCTTTTGAACACTGAAGCTTTCTTT | TRBV4-3 | NA | TRBD1 | TRBJ1-1
CASSTLAGAETQYF | TGTGCCAGTAGTACCCTAGCGGGAGCAGAGACCCAGTACTTC | TRBV19 | NA | TRBD2 | TRBJ2-5
CASSPTSPKDYEQYF | TGTGCCAGCTCACCGACTAGCCCAAAGGACTACGAGCAGTACTTC | TRBV18 | NA | TRBD2 | TRBJ2-7
CASSLWTSGSDTQYF | TGTGCCAGCAGCTTATGGACTAGCGGCTCAGATACGCAGTATTTT | TRBV7-2 | NA | TRBD2 | TRBJ2-3
CASSTQGRYGYTF | TGTGCCAGCAGCACACAGGGGCGCTATGGCTACACCTTC | TRBV12-3/TRBV12-4 | NA | TRBD1 | TRBJ1-2
CASSARRTGGPGELFF | TGTGCCAGCAGCGCCCGGCGGACAGGCGGACCCGGGGAGCTGTTTTTT | TRBV9 | NA | TRBD1 | TRBJ2-2
CASSPTTYTGELFF | TGTGCCAGCAGCCCTACTACTTACACCGGGGAGCTGTTTTTT | TRBV14 | NA | NA | TRBJ2-2
CASSDGGTSPREQYF | TGTGCCAGCAGCGACGGAGGGACTAGCCCACGGGAGCAGTACTTC | TRBV27 | NA | TRBD2 | TRBJ2-7
CASSLARSQPQHF | TGTGCCAGCAGCTTAGCGCGTAGTCAGCCCCAGCATTTT | TRBV7-2 | NA | NA | TRBJ1-5
CASRGQGASPLHF | TGTGCCAGCAGAGGACAGGGTGCTTCACCCCTCCACTTT | TRBV28 | NA | TRBD1 | TRBJ1-6
CASSVGTSGSSYNEQFF | TGTGCCAGTAGTGTCGGGACTAGCGGGAGCTCCTACAATGAGCAGTTCTTC | TRBV19 | once | TRBD2 | TRBJ2-1
CASSLSDRGRNQPQHF | TGTGCCAGCAGTTTGTCAGACAGGGGGCGGAATCAGCCCCAGCATTTT | TRBV28 | NA | TRBD1 | TRBJ1-5
CASREGGEKLFF | TGTGCCAGCCGGGAGGGAGGGGAAAAACTGTTTTTT | TRBV27 | NA | NA | TRBJ1-4
CASSIDPSVPETQYF | TGTGCCAGTAGTATAGACCCTTCGGTCCCAGAGACCCAGTACTTC | TRBV19 | NA | NA | TRBJ2-5
CASSQGPLTGASYNSPLHF | TGTGCCAGCAGCCAGGGGCCATTGACAGGGGCCTCCTATAATTCACCCCTCCACTTT | TRBV28 | NA | TRBD1 | TRBJ1-6